A selection of T cell receptor beta chains follows, all from one sample in a study of regulatory T cells in long-lasting Graves disease. MiXCR, run by TCRdb on the multiplex PCR reads, gives a single entry per CDR3 protein. Of under 500,000 distinct CDR3 sequences in the sample, around 21% were seen once. The material was peripheral blood mononuclear cells (PBMCs), obtained when the disease was refractory, from a patient treated with antithyroid drugs. These receptors came from a female donor with Graves disease. The CDR3 runs from the conserved cysteine through the conserved F or W. Fields, in order: V gene, J gene, CDR3 protein.

>TRBV6-1|TRBJ1-1
CATERFLEIHTEAFF
>TRBV5-1|TRBJ2-7
CASSFLAGLPYEQYF
>TRBV7-6|TRBJ2-1
CASSLASGAYNEQFF
>TRBV20-1|TRBJ2-7
CSARDLRRYEQYF
>TRBV5-4|TRBJ1-5
CASSLGTGGGSNQPQHF
>TRBV10-3|TRBJ2-2
CAISTSGRVDTGELFF
>TRBV2|TRBJ1-3
CASSPQGAVGGNTIYF
>TRBV28|TRBJ2-5
CASSLNLQETQYF
>TRBV7-3|TRBJ2-7
CASSFNGPDEQYF
>TRBV12-3/TRBV12-4|TRBJ2-7
CASKRSGEQYF
>TRBV20-1|TRBJ1-5
CSADSGGNQPQHF
>TRBV19|TRBJ2-7
CASSATGGAYEQYF
>TRBV28|TRBJ1-6
CASSSPSDRGILNSPLHF
>TRBV6-1|TRBJ1-2
CASSDRRPNYGYTF
>TRBV29-1|TRBJ1-1
CSVATGPLNTEAFF
>TRBV7-3|TRBJ2-1
CASGYGDEQFF
>TRBV24-1|TRBJ1-2
CATSATGQGGGYTF
>TRBV10-3|TRBJ2-7
CAISGGSPYEQYF
>TRBV7-9|TRBJ1-2
CASSLDTDYGYTF
>TRBV11-2|TRBJ2-5
CASSPAGSRETQYF
>TRBV27|TRBJ2-7
CASTRGRSYEQYF
>TRBV19|TRBJ2-3
CASSFGLAYTQYF
>TRBV20-1|TRBJ2-7
CSARGTSDYEQYF
>TRBV12-3/TRBV12-4|TRBJ1-1
CASRVTGESTEAFF
>TRBV7-9|TRBJ1-2
CASSKTGVDYGYTF
>TRBV5-5|TRBJ2-7
CASSLRQTWIKLAGVLVEQYF
>TRBV20-1|TRBJ2-7
CSARDLAGGPNEQYF
>TRBV7-9|TRBJ1-2
CASSPLIGYTF
>TRBV7-2|TRBJ1-6
CASSNTGVDHSPLHF
>TRBV18|TRBJ2-7
CASSPGTRPYEQYF
>TRBV9|TRBJ2-7
CASSAEPGYEQYF
>TRBV30|TRBJ2-3
CAWTGQVSSTDTQYF
>TRBV5-1|TRBJ2-7
CASSLESQGGSSYEQYF
>TRBV4-2|TRBJ2-7
CASSQDRSGKVYEQYF
>TRBV6-1|TRBJ2-7
CASLRGRPYESSYEQYF
>TRBV5-1|TRBJ2-2
CASSSNRGVQTGELFF
>TRBV30|TRBJ2-7
CAWRKGIYEQYF
>TRBV20-1|TRBJ1-2
CSAPGLYQPGYGYTF
>TRBV24-1|TRBJ2-2
CATSDLRTNPWELFF
>TRBV6-1|TRBJ1-2
CATASTNYGYTF
>TRBV19|TRBJ2-7
CASSPVGGQGAHEQYF
>TRBV24-1|TRBJ1-1
CATSDSGTREAFF
>TRBV6-5|TRBJ2-4
CASSSDRGQQNIQYF
>TRBV2|TRBJ2-1
CASSQGVYNEQFF
>TRBV6-5|TRBJ2-5
CASSYSSAAQETQYF
>TRBV20-1|TRBJ2-7
CSAETGPSEQYF
>TRBV29-1|TRBJ2-7
CSVVVYGVEQYF
>TRBV7-2|TRBJ2-5
CASSLQGASDLYQETQYF
>TRBV6-5|TRBJ2-7
CASSYEVQGHYEQYF
>TRBV30|TRBJ1-1
CAWKQGAGTEAFF
>TRBV11-3|TRBJ2-5
CASSDFEEETQYF
>TRBV6-1|TRBJ1-2
CASSPTGFYGYTF
>TRBV11-2|TRBJ2-7
CASSLGGGGLADNEQYF
>TRBV27|TRBJ2-7
CASSLSVEQAGYEQYF
>TRBV19|TRBJ2-7
CASSVVGAGRNEQYF
>TRBV7-2|TRBJ2-2
CASSLRAWSGSSTGELFF
>TRBV28|TRBJ2-4
CASIPRIRAKNIQYF
>TRBV9|TRBJ2-3
CASSVGGSSDTQYF
>TRBV7-3|TRBJ2-7
CASSLGPGAPYEQYF
>TRBV5-5|TRBJ2-7
CASTSKGGPSYEQYF